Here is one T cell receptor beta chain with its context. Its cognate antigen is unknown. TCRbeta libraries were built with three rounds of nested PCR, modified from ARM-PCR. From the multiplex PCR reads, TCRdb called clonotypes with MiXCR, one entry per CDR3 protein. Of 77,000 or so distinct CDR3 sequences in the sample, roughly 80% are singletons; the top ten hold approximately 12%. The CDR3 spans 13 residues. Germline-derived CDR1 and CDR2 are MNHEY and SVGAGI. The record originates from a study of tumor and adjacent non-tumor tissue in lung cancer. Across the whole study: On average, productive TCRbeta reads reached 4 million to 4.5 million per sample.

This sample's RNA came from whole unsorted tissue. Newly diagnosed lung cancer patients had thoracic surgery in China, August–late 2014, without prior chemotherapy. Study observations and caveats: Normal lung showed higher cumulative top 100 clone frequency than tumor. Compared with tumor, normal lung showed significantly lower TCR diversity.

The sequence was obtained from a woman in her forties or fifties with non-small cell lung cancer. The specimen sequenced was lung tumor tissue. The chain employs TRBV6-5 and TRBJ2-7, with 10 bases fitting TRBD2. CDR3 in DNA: TGTGTCAGTAGGGGGACTAGCGACTACGAGCAGTACTTC. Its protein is CVSRGTSDYEQYF.